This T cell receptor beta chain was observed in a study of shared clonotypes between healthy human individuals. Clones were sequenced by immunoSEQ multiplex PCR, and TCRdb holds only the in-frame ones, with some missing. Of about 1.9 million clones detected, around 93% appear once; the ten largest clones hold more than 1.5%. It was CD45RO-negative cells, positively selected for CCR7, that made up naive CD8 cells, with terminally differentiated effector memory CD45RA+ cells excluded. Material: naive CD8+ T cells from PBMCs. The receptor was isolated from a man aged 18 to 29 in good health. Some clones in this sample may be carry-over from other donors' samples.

CDR3 loop: CASSKSNIWAGTDTQYF. In DNA form, the CDR3 reads TGTGCCAGCAGTAAATCGAATATATGGGCAGGGACAGATACGCAGTATTTT. The chain recombines TRBV28 with TRBJ2-3; perhaps TRBD1 as D (5 bases). V was pared by 5 bases and J by 3 bases, with 21 bases between. The germline gives CDR1 MDHEN, CDR2 SYDVKM. This CDR3 has 17 residues.